This TCR beta chain was sequenced in a study of CD8+ T cells in alopecia areata listed by TCRdb under 2018. Notes on the research overall: The treated patients took part in an open-label pilot trial in which moderate-to-severe alopecia areata was treated with oral tofacitinib at 5 to 10 mg twice daily. Tofacitinib was given for 6 to 18 months, followed by 6 months of follow-up off drug to assess delayed response and recurrence. The study used high-throughput TCRbeta sequencing to examine T cell clonal expansion in alopecia areata, in both the C3H/HeJ mouse model and human patients. In humans, TCRbeta sequencing was performed on scalp tissue and on sorted CD4+ and CD8+ peripheral blood T cells from healthy controls and from patients with patchy or totalis/universalis alopecia areata. Patients on tofacitinib were biopsied at baseline and after 4 and 24 weeks of treatment, and several of the patients also had a later scalp biopsy. Scalp clonality was compared across normal scalp (n=4), patchy alopecia areata scalp (n=8), and alopecia totalis/universalis scalp (n=8). RNA was obtained with the PAXgene miRNA kit for fixed scalp, the miRNeasy kit for PBMCs, and the RNeasy kit for mouse skin. TCRbeta CDR3 regions were amplified by immunoSEQ multiplex PCR using 35 Vbeta forward and 13 Jbeta reverse primers.

The time point label here, explained by the study, means: baseline before oral tofacitinib. From alopecia areata patients, peripheral blood was collected along with lesional scalp punch biopsies. PBMCs were separated by density centrifugation and stained for CD3, CD4 and CD8, after which CD4+ and CD8+ T cells were sorted on a FACSAria. Points on this clone: Its antigen is unknown. No quality values exist for individual bases; no much larger clone is one base distant.

The method behind the library was the immunoSEQ multiplex PCR assay. RNA was extracted from all samples and reverse transcribed into cDNA, which served as template for TCR sequencing. SuperScript III was used for first-strand cDNA synthesis, primed with a 2:1 mix of oligo-dT and random hexamers. Amplification bias was assessed with a synthetic immune receptor repertoire, and residual bias was removed computationally. As for the original processing: Raw reads were preprocessed for error removal, and CDR3 was defined according to IMGT conventions as running from the conserved cysteine to phenylalanine. Clonality was computed as 1 minus the Shannon entropy, with the entropy normalized by log2 of the number of productive unique TCRs. Scalp TCRbeta sequences were cross-referenced with sorted blood CD4 and CD8 repertoires so that the CD4 or CD8 identity of scalp clones could be inferred. TCRdb took over this immuneACCESS table, retaining in-frame rearrangements with V and J assigned. Such tables are incomplete; in checked studies, under half of the missing clones stem from an unresolved V gene, and the remainder is unexplained. That table gives V, J and clone size, and the DNA gave D and trimming. Recorded for this sample are 150,000 to 200,000 clones; about 67% of them occurred a single time. Roughly 10% of the sample lies in the top ten.

Results and caveats for the whole study, not just this receptor: Unlike mouse skin, where gammadelta T cells dominate, normal human skin contains resident alphabeta T cells that get sequenced too, which complicates analysis of the scalp TCR repertoire. Higher clonality and more expanded CD8+ clones were observed in lesional scalp than in normal scalp, particularly in alopecia totalis/universalis, a finding suggestive of antigenic drive. Compared with mice, TCR sequences shared between patients were less clear, possibly partly because of HLA diversity across the patient population.

V is pared back by 0 bases and J by 5 bases, with 14 bases lying between the germline termini. The germline V gene supplies CDR1 SGHVS and CDR2 FQNEAQ. Including the terminal cysteine and phenylalanine, the CDR3 comprises 16 residues. The read is trimmed to its CDR3 DNA, 48 bases read in frame from base 1. This receptor was identified in a human donor with alopecia areata. The specimen was CD8+ T cells sorted from blood, collected at week 0. The rearranged chain carries TRBV7-8 and TRBJ2-1; the D segment is perhaps TRBD1 or TRBD2, each sharing 6 matched bases. The DNA reads as follows: TGTGCCAGCAGCTTAGCGGGGGGCGCTAAGGACAATGAGCAGTTCTTC. Its protein reads: CASSLAGGAKDNEQFF.